Described below is a single T cell receptor (beta chain) sequence and its context. Its target is unknown. This sample is part of a study of OX40 agonist ivuxolimab in advanced cancers. The wider study: The diagnoses of dose-escalation patients were hepatocellular carcinoma, melanoma, renal cell or head and neck cancer. At 65% to 85% male, the cohort had a mean age of about 60 years, ranging from 23 to 79.

Regarding the study as a whole: A proportion of nonresponders additionally exhibited low normalized T-cell clonal expansion.

The method was immunoSEQ multiplex PCR; TCRdb's version includes in-frame clones alone and lacks a portion of them. This sample has 55,000 or so clones, with more than 70% found just once. The CDR3 spans 16 residues. Germline CDR1 and CDR2: SGHRS and YFSETQ. V gave up 3 bases and J gave up 1 base; unmatched junction bases: 4. The V gene is TRBV5-1, the J gene TRBJ2-3, with 11 positions matching TRBD1. The sample was CD4+ or CD8+ T cells sorted from blood, taken in a trial of the OX40 agonist ivuxolimab. The receptor was isolated from an adult with an advanced solid tumor such as melanoma, head and neck, liver or kidney cancer. In DNA, the CDR3 is TGCGCCAGCAGCTGGCAGGGACAGGGGGGCACAGATACGCAGTATTTT. Translating gives CASSWQGQGGTDTQYF.